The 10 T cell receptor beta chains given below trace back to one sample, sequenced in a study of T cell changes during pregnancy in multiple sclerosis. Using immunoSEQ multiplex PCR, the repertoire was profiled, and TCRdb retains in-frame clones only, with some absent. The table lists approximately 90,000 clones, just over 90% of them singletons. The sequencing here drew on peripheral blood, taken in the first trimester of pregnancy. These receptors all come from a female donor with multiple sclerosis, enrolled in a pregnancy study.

Here the CDR3 reads CASSHAPETSGPYEQYF. CDR3 nucleotides: TGCGCCAGCAGCCACGCCCCGGAGACTAGCGGACCCTACGAGCAGTACTTC. The V call is TRBV4-1, the J call TRBJ2-7; 9 nucleotides agree with TRBD2. The germline V gene encodes CDR1 MGHRA and CDR2 YSYEKL. CDR3 length: 17 residues. V lost 3 bases, J lost 2 bases, and 11 bases stayed unmatched.

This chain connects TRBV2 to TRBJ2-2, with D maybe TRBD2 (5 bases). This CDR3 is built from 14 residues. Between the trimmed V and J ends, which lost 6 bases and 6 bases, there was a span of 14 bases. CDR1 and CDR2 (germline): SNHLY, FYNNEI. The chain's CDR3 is CASRGAKTAGELFF. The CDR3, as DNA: TGTGCCAGCAGGGGAGCTAAAACGGCCGGGGAGCTGTTTTTT.

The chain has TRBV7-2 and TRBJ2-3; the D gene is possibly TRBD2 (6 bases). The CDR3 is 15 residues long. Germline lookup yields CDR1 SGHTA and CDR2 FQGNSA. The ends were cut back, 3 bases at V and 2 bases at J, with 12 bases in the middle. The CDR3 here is CASSLTGAPTDTQYF. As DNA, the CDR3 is TGTGCCAGCAGCTTGACGGGAGCCCCCACAGATACGCAGTATTTT.

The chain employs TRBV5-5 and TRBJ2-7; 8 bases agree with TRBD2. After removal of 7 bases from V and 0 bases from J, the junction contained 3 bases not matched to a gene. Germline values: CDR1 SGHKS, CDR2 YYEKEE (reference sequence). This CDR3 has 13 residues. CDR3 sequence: CASSGGRSYEQYF. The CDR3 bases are TGTGCCAGCTCGGGGGGGCGCTCCTACGAGCAGTACTTC. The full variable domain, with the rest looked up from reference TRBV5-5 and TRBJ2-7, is DAGVTQSPTHLIKTRGQQVTLRCSPISGHKSVSWYQQVLGQGPQFIFQYYEKEERGRGNFPDRFSARQFPNYSSELNVNALLLGDSALYLCASSGGRSYEQYFGPGTRLTVT.

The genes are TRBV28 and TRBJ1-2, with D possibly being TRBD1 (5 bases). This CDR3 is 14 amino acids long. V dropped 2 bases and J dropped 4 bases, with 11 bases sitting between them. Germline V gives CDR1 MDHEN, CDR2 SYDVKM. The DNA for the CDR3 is TGTGCCAGCAGTTTAGGGGGGGGGTCCTATGGCTACACCTTC. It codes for CASSLGGGSYGYTF.

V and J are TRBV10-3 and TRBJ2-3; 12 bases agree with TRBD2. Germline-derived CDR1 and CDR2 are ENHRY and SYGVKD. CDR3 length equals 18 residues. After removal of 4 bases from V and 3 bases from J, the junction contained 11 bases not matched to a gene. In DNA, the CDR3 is TGTGCCATCAGTGTGAGGCTAGCGGGAGGGCTCGGGACAGATACGCAGTATTTT. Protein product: CAISVRLAGGLGTDTQYF.

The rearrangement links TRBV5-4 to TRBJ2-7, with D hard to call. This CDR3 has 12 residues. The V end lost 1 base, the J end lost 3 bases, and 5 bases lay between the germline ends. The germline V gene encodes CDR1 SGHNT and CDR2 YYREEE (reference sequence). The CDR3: CASSLPGYEQYF. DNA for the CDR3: TGTGCCAGCAGCTTGCCCGGCTACGAGCAGTACTTC. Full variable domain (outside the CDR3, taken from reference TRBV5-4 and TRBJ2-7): ETGVTQSPTHLIKTRGQQVTLRCSSQSGHNTVSWYQQALGQGPQFIFQYYREEENGRGNFPPRFSGLQFPNYSSELNVNALELDDSALYLCASSLPGYEQYFGPGTRLTVT.

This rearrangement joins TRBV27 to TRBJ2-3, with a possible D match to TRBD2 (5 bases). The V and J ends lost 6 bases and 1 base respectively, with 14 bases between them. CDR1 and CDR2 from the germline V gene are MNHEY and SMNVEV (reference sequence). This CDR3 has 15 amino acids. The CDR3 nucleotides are TGTGCCAGCAGGACTCGGCCCGGGGGCACAGATACGCAGTATTTT. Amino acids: CASRTRPGGTDTQYF.

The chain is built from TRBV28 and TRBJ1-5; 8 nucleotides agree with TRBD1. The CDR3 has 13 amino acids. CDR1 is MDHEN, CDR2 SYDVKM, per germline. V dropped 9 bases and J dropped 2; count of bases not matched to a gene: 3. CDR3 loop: CASSTGGNQPQHF. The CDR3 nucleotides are TGTGCCAGTTCGACAGGGGGCAATCAGCCCCAGCATTTT.

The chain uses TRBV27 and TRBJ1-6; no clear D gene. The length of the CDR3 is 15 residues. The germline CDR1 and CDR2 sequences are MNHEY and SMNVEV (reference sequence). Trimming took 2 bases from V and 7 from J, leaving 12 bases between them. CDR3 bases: TGTGCCAGCAGTTTAAACCGGGAGATAAATTCACCCCTCCACTTT. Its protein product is CASSLNREINSPLHF.